This T cell receptor (beta chain) was identified in a study of cytomegalovirus exposure and HLA in healthy donors. Study context: HLA-typed donors were the source of 83 million or so unique TCRs, which an early data release held. Study-level findings and limits: Confirmation in vitro established that a few CMV-associated chains were specific for CMV antigens. Reportedly, TCR beta sequences accurately predicted HLA-A and HLA-B alleles in most subjects. Data from an earlier analysis indicated that most TCR beta V segments were productive either about 87% or about 30% of the time.

PCR employed 60 Vbeta and 13 Jbeta primers. Repertoires were generated with immunoSEQ multiplex PCR, while TCRdb's copy carries only in-frame clones and drops some. The data show about 160,000 clones, approximately 88% seen once. Of note for this clone: Antigen specificity is unknown.

This receptor was identified in a boy between 2 and 10 years old in good health and CMV-seronegative. Sequenced material: PBMCs.

The CDR3 reads CASSSDGGNTDTQYF. CDR3 DNA: TGCGCCAGCAGCTCGGACGGGGGGAACACAGATACGCAGTATTTT. This sequence joins TRBV5-1 and TRBJ2-3, with 7 bases matching TRBD2. V lost 3 bases and J lost 2; bases outside the gene matches: 6. The CDR3 spans 15 residues. In germline, CDR1 is SGHRS, CDR2 YFSETQ. The entire variable domain, with the rest obtained from reference TRBV5-1 and TRBJ2-3, is as follows: KAGVTQTPRYLIKTRGQQVTLSCSPISGHRSVSWYQQTPGQGLQFLFEYFSETQRNKGNFPGRFSGRQFSNSRSEMNVSTLELGDSALYLCASSSDGGNTDTQYFGPGTRLTVL.